The T cell receptor (beta chain) described here comes from a study of blood T cell repertoires in COVID-19. Study in general: Researchers got acute and convalescent COVID-19 samples from the United States, Italy and Spain. PBMCs, B-cell-depleted T cells, or T cells provided the cDNA or gDNA that made up the material.

The germline V and J ends were trimmed by 5 bases and 0 bases, with 7 bases remaining between them. The CDR3 contains 14 residues. CDR1 SGHNT and CDR2 YENEEA come from the germline V gene. Authors' analysis steps: Estimation of nucleated cell counts relied on the amplification of reference gene primers. The protocol was immunoSEQ multiplex PCR, while the TCRdb copy is restricted to in-frame clones and leaves out a portion. The V and J calls and clone size were taken over from that table, and D and trimming were inferred from the DNA. Among about 130,000 clones listed, about 80% were seen once. The sample comprised peripheral blood. This clonotype was sampled from a middle-aged man with active or convalescent COVID-19. The rearrangement links TRBV11-3 to TRBJ2-2, with D tentatively TRBD1 (5 bases). CDR3 residues: CASSRTPNTGELFF. CDR3 nucleotide sequence: TGTGCCAGCAGCAGGACACCGAACACCGGGGAGCTGTTTTTT.